The 2 T cell receptor beta chains presented below share a single source sample, sequenced in a study of T cells after yellow fever vaccination. TCRdb passed the 5' RACE reads through MiXCR, listing each CDR3 protein once. The table shows some 390,000 distinct CDR3 sequences, with about 19% occurring only once. Sequencing used PBMCs, obtained before the yellow fever booster vaccination. The source of these receptors is a man aged 18 to 30 who received the YFV17D yellow fever vaccine.

The chain carries TRBV20-1 and TRBJ1-6; 10 bases map to TRBD1. The V and J ends lost 1 base and 5 bases, in that order; junction bases with no gene match: 5. Germline loops: CDR1 DFQATT, CDR2 SNEGSKA (reference sequence). The CDR3 loop spans 16 amino acids. Here the CDR3 DNA reads TGCAGTGCTAGAGCCTCGGGACAGGGGCATAATTCACCCCTCCACTTT. Protein product: CSARASGQGHNSPLHF.

The chain has TRBV29-1 and TRBJ1-2, with 8 bases identical to TRBD1. CDR1 is SQVTM and CDR2 is ANQGSEA in the germline V gene. The CDR3 loop spans 11 amino acids. V lost 6 bases to trimming and J lost 6 bases; unmatched junction nucleotides: 3. CDR3 sequence reads: CSVQGADGYTF. Here the CDR3 DNA reads TGCAGCGTCCAGGGGGCGGATGGCTACACCTTC.